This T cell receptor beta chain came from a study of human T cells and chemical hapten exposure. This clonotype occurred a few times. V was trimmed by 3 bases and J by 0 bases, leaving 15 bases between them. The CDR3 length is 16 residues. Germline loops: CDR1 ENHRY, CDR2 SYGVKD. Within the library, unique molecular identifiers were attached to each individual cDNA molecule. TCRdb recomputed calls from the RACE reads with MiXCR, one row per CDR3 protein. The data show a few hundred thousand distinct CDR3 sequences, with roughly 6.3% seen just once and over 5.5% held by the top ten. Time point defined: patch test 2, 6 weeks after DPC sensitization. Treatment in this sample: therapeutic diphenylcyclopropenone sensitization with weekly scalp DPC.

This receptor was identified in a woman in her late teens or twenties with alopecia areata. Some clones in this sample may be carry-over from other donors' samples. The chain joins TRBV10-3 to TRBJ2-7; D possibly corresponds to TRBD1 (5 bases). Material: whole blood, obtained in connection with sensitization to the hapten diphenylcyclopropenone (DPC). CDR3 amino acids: CAISDSHQGYSYEQYF. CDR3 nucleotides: TGTGCCATCAGTGATTCCCACCAGGGATACTCCTACGAGCAGTACTTC.